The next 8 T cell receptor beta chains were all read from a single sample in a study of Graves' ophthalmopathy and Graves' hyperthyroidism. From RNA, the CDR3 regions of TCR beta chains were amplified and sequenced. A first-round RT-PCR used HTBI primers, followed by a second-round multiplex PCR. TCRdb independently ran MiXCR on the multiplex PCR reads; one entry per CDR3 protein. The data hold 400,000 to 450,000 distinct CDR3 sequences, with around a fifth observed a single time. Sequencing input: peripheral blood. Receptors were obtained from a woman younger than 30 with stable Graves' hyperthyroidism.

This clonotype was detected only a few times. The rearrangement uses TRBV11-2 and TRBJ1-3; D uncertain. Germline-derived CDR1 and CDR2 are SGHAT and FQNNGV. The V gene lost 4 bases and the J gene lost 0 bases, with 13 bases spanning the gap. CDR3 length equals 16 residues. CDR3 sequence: CASSSGPLSSGNTIYF. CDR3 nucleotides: TGTGCCAGCAGCTCAGGTCCTCTGAGCTCTGGAAACACCATATATTTT.

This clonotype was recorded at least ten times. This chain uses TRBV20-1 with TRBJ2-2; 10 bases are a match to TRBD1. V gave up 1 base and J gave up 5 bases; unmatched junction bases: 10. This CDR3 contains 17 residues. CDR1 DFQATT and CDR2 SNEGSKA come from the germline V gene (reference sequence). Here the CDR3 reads CSARGLFGTGVTGELFF. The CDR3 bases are TGCAGTGCTAGAGGTCTTTTCGGGACAGGGGTGACCGGGGAGCTGTTTTTT.

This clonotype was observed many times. DNA of the CDR3: TGTGCCAGCAGTGCGCAATCCCAGGGAAACACTGAAGCTTTCTTT. Translated: CASSAQSQGNTEAFF. The gene calls are TRBV6-4 and TRBJ1-1, with a weak D call TRBD1 (5 bases). Between the trimmed V and J ends, which lost 4 bases and 2 bases, there was a span of 14 bases. The CDR3 sequence is 15 residues long. Germline V gene lookup returns CDR1 MRHNA and CDR2 SNTAGT.

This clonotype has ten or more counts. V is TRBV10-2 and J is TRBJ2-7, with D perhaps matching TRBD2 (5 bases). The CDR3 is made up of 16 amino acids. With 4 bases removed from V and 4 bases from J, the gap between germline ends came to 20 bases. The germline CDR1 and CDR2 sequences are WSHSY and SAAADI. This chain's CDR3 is CASSAVLEVLSYEQYF. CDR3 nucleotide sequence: TGCGCCAGCAGTGCAGTATTGGAGGTTCTTTCGTACGAGCAGTACTTC.

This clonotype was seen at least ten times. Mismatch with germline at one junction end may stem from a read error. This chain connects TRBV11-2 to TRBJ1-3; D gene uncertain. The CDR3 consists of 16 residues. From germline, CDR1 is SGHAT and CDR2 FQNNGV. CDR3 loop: CASSVEVIHSGNTIYF. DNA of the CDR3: TGTGCCAGCAGCGTAGAGGTCATCCACTCTGGAAACACCATATATTTT.

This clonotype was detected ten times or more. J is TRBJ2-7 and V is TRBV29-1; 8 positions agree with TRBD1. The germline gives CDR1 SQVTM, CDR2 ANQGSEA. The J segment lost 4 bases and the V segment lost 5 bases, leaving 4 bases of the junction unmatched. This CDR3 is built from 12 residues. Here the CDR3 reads CSVHGQGYEQYF. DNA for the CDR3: TGCAGCGTTCACGGACAGGGTTACGAGCAGTACTTC.

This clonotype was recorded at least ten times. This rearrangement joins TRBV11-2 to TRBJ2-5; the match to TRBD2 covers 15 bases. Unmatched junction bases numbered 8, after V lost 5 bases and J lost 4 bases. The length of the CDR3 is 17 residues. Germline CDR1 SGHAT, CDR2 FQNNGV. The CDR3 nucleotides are TGTGCCAGCAGCCTTCGGACTAGCGGGAGGGCCTTAGAGACCCAGTACTTC. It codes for CASSLRTSGRALETQYF.

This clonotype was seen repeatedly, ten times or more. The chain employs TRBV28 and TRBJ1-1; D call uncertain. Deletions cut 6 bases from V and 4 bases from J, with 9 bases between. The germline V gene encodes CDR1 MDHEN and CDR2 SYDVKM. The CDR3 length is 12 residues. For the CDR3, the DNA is TGTGCCAGCAGAGCTCCGGGCACTGAAGCTTTCTTT. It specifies CASRAPGTEAFF.